This T cell receptor (beta chain) was identified during a study of human T cells and chemical hapten exposure. The CDR3 is 17 residues long. Germline trimming cut 6 bases from V and 4 bases from J; bases unmatched to any gene: 12. The germline V gene has CDR1 DFQATT and CDR2 SNEGSKA (reference sequence). Specified time point: patch test 1, 2 weeks after DPC sensitization. The treatment: therapeutic diphenylcyclopropenone sensitization with weekly scalp DPC. This clonotype appeared a few times. TCRdb itself ran the RACE reads through MiXCR, one entry per CDR3 protein. Seen here are roughly 100,000 distinct CDR3 sequences, 11% observed once, and the top ten hold roughly 3.2%.

V is TRBV20-1 and J is TRBJ2-4, with 13 bases lining up with TRBD2. This TCR came from a woman aged 40 to 50 with alopecia areata. Some clones in this sample may be carry-over from other donors' samples. This sample comprised whole blood, obtained in connection with sensitization to the hapten diphenylcyclopropenone (DPC). CDR3 sequence (DNA): TGCAGTGCCGAGCCCCGGACTAGCGGGGGCCTAAAAAACATTCAGTACTTC. Its translation: CSAEPRTSGGLKNIQYF.